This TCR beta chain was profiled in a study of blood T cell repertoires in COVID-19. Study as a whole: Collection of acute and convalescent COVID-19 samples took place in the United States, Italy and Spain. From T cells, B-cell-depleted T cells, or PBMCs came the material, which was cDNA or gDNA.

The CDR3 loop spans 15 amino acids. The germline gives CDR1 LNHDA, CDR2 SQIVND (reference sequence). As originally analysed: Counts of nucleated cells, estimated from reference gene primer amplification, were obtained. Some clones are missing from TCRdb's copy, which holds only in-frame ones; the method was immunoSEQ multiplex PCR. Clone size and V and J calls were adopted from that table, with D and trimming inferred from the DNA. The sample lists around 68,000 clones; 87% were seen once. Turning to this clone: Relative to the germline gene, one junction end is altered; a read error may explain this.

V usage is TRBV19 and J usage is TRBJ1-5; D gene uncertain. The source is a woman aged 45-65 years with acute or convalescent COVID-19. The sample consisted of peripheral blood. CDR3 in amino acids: CASSVDSFGNQPQHF. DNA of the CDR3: TGTGCCAGTAGTGTAGACTCTTTCGGCAATCAGCCCCAGCATTTT.